Presented here are 27 T cell receptor beta chains from one specimen sequenced in a study of CD4+ T cells in melanoma. The repertoire was sequenced with immunoSEQ multiplex PCR; TCRdb's copy has only in-frame clones and lacks some. There are 7,200 or so clones in the sample; 66% occur only once, and 20% to 25% lies in the top ten. Input material: cells from a culture (not recorded whether cultured in vitro). The receptors originated from a human donor with melanoma.

The chain recombines TRBV6-2 or TRBV6-3 with TRBJ1-3; TRBD1 aligns across 7 bases. Germline V gene data show CDR1 as MNHEY and CDR2 as SVGEGT. This CDR3 is 16 amino acids long. V dropped 2 bases and J dropped 0; count of bases not matched to a gene: 4. The CDR3 sequence is CASSYRDSASGNTIYF. CDR3 DNA sequence: TGTGCCAGCAGTTACCGGGACAGTGCCTCTGGAAACACCATATATTTT.

This chain joins TRBV3-1 (or the pseudogene TRBV3-2) and TRBJ1-4; D remains unclear. Germline CDR1 reads LGHDT; CDR2 reads YNNKEL (reference sequence). The V end was cut by 6 bases, the J end by 5 bases, with 13 bases between. The CDR3 is made up of 14 amino acids. The CDR3 here is CASSPMHGNEKLFF. The CDR3, as DNA: TGTGCCAGCAGTCCAATGCACGGAAATGAAAAACTGTTTTTT.

This chain connects TRBV19 to TRBJ2-7; D gene unclear. Germline V gene lookup returns CDR1 LNHDA and CDR2 SQIVND (reference sequence). This CDR3 contains 15 residues. With 3 bases removed from V and 5 bases from J, the gap between germline ends came to 17 bases. CDR3 residues: CASSIMHSLSDEQYF. Here the CDR3 DNA reads TGTGCCAGTAGTATTATGCACAGCCTCTCTGACGAGCAGTACTTC.

Relative to its sample, this clone is medium-sized. This sequence joins TRBV7-9 and TRBJ1-1; D gene unclear. V was trimmed by 2 bases and J by 0 bases, leaving 10 bases between them. Germline V gene sequence: CDR1 SEHNR, CDR2 FQNEAQ (reference sequence). This CDR3 has 15 residues. The CDR3 DNA sequence: TGTGCCAGCAGCTTATGGGAAATAATGAACACTGAAGCTTTCTTT. Its protein product is CASSLWEIMNTEAFF.

The chain links TRBV30 to TRBJ2-7; TRBD1 matches at 7 bases. The CDR3 is made up of 13 amino acids. V shed 5 bases, J shed 0 bases, and the junction held 4 bases outside the gene matches. Germline CDR1 is GTSNPN and CDR2 is SVGIG (reference sequence). CDR3 residues: CAWVGQFSYEQYF. The CDR3 DNA reads as TGTGCCTGGGTGGGACAGTTCTCCTACGAGCAGTACTTC.

Comments on this clone: An end of the junction does not agree with germline; a read error may underlie this. The gene calls are TRBV7-7 and TRBJ2-7; D is undetermined. Germline values: CDR1 SSHAT, CDR2 FNYEAQ (reference sequence). CDR3 length: 14 amino acids. CDR3 region: CASSLNTAAYEQYF. Written as DNA, the CDR3 is TGTGCTAGCAGCTTAAACACTGCGGCCTACGAGCAGTACTTC.

The chain is built from TRBV6-5 and TRBJ1-2; 8 bases match TRBD1. With 7 bases clipped from V and 0 bases from J, the junction kept 7 bases outside the gene matches. The CDR3 totals 15 residues. Germline CDR1 reads MNHEY; CDR2 reads SVGAGI. CDR3 amino acids: CASNSGTGANYGYTF. In nucleotides, the CDR3 is TGTGCCAGCAATTCCGGGACAGGAGCTAACTATGGCTACACCTTC.

This chain joins TRBV6-1 and TRBJ2-1, with D possibly matching TRBD1 (5 bases). Trimming took off 2 bases at V and 5 bases at J, with 13 bases between the two ends. Looked up from germline, CDR1 is MNHNS and CDR2 is SASEGT. The CDR3 is 15 residues long. As DNA, the CDR3 is TGTGCCAGCAGTGAATTTACCAGGACAAACAATGAGCAGTTCTTC. This translates into CASSEFTRTNNEQFF.

V is TRBV19 and J is TRBJ1-5, with D tentatively TRBD1 (6 bases). CDR1 LNHDA and CDR2 SQIVND come from the germline V gene (reference sequence). V dropped 5 bases and J dropped 2 bases, with 13 bases sitting between them. There are 15 residues in the CDR3. The CDR3 is CASSWQGSGNQPQHF. Here the CDR3 DNA reads TGTGCCAGTAGTTGGCAGGGGAGTGGCAATCAGCCCCAGCATTTT. Supplemented by reference TRBV19 and TRBJ1-5, the full variable domain reads DGGITQSPKYLFRKEGQNVTLSCEQNLNHDAMYWYRQDPGQGLRLIYYSQIVNDFQKGDIAEGYSVSREKKESFPLTVTSAQKNPTAFYLCASSWQGSGNQPQHFGDGTRLSIL.

The chain links TRBV5-8 to TRBJ2-1; 13 bases match TRBD2. Germline CDR1 SGHTS, CDR2 YDEGEE. The length of the CDR3 is 16 residues. V shed 6 bases and J 4 bases; nucleotides not matched to a gene: 7. The CDR3, as DNA: TGTGCCAGCACAGAGACTAGCGGGGGGCGTTACAATGAGCAGTTCTTC. Its protein product is CASTETSGGRYNEQFF.

This clone came up once. The chain links TRBV18 to TRBJ1-4; D call uncertain. There are 15 residues in the CDR3. Germline V lookup: CDR1 KGHSH, CDR2 LQKENI. Deletions cut 3 bases from V and 0 bases from J, with 8 bases between. The CDR3 spells CASSPGVATNEKLFF. CDR3 coding DNA: TGTGCCAGCTCACCGGGTGTAGCAACTAATGAAAAACTGTTTTTT.

This clone turned up a few times. The chain has TRBV13 and TRBJ2-7, with TRBD1 matching over 10 bases. CDR3 length: 17 residues. Germline CDR1 is PRHDT and CDR2 is FYEKMQ (reference sequence). The J segment lost 2 bases and the V segment lost 0 bases, leaving 7 bases of the junction unmatched. The CDR3 reads CASSLGRLGTGAYEQYF. The CDR3 nucleotides read TGTGCCAGCAGCTTAGGACGCTTGGGGACAGGGGCCTACGAGCAGTACTTC.

The table lists this clone with a few counts. The chain links TRBV28 to TRBJ2-7; D is uncertain. The V and J ends lost 3 bases and 0 bases respectively, with 3 bases between them. Germline CDR1 MDHEN, CDR2 SYDVKM. The CDR3 covers 12 residues. For the CDR3, the DNA is TGTGCCAGCAGTTTCAGCTCCTACGAGCAGTACTTC. Residues: CASSFSSYEQYF.

This chain uses TRBV5-4 with TRBJ2-7, with TRBD2 matching over 9 bases. Germline V lookup: CDR1 SGHNT, CDR2 YYREEE (reference sequence). CDR3 size: 15 residues. V lost 4 bases to trimming and J lost 5 bases; unmatched junction nucleotides: 10. The CDR3 reads CASSRVGLARHEQYF. The CDR3 DNA follows: TGTGCCAGCAGCCGGGTGGGACTAGCTAGGCACGAGCAGTACTTC. The full variable domain, completed using reference TRBV5-4 and TRBJ2-7, is ETGVTQSPTHLIKTRGQQVTLRCSSQSGHNTVSWYQQALGQGPQFIFQYYREEENGRGNFPPRFSGLQFPNYSSELNVNALELDDSALYLCASSRVGLARHEQYFGPGTRLTVT.

This chain connects TRBV19 to TRBJ1-1; D not certain. Germline V lookup: CDR1 LNHDA, CDR2 SQIVND (reference sequence). Trimming removed 6 bases from V and 0 bases from J, with 11 bases in between. This CDR3 has 14 residues. CDR3 in DNA: TGTGCCAGTAGGCCTGAAAACATGAACACTGAAGCTTTCTTT. Translating gives CASRPENMNTEAFF.

This chain connects TRBV19 to TRBJ2-5; TRBD2 agrees at 9 bases. With V trimmed by 7 bases and J by 6 bases, 24 bases remained unmatched. The CDR3 sequence is 19 residues long. Germline V CDR1 and CDR2: LNHDA, SQIVND (reference sequence). This CDR3 reads CASTRSHVGASGEGKTQYF. CDR3 sequence (DNA): TGTGCCAGTACCCGAAGCCATGTCGGTGCTAGCGGGGAAGGGAAGACCCAGTACTTC. Drawing the rest from reference TRBV19 and TRBJ2-5, the complete variable domain is DGGITQSPKYLFRKEGQNVTLSCEQNLNHDAMYWYRQDPGQGLRLIYYSQIVNDFQKGDIAEGYSVSREKKESFPLTVTSAQKNPTAFYLCASTRSHVGASGEGKTQYFGPGTRLLVL.

This clone showed up just a few times. V usage is TRBV9 and J usage is TRBJ2-1; D tentatively reads TRBD1 or TRBD2 (5 bases each). Germline V CDR1 and CDR2: SGDLS, YYNGEE. V gave up 4 bases and J gave up 2 bases, with 13 bases separating them. This CDR3 spans 15 amino acids. CDR3 sequence (DNA): TGTGCCAGCAGCAGAGGGGAGAGAACCTACAATGAGCAGTTCTTC. It translates to CASSRGERTYNEQFF.

V usage is TRBV12-3 or TRBV12-4 and J usage is TRBJ2-7; D unresolved. The CDR3 runs 12 residues. Trimming took 2 bases from V and 13 from J, leaving 15 bases between them. The CDR3 region is CASSLNRLSLYF. For the CDR3, the DNA is TGTGCCAGCAGTTTAAACCGGCTCTCACTATACTTC.

By share, this clone counts as medium-sized. The gene calls are TRBV4-1 and TRBJ1-2, with D tentatively TRBD1 (5 bases). The germline V and J ends were trimmed by 4 bases and 1 base, with 10 bases remaining between them. Germline-derived CDR1 and CDR2 are MGHRA and YSYEKL. The CDR3 runs 14 residues. This CDR3 is CASSLIQDNYGYTF. CDR3 nucleotide sequence: TGCGCCAGCAGCCTGATACAGGATAACTATGGCTACACCTTC.

The gene calls are TRBV10-2 and TRBJ1-2; a possible D gene is TRBD1 (6 bases). V was trimmed by 7 bases and J by 7 bases, leaving 13 bases between them. Germline-derived CDR1 and CDR2 are WSHSY and SAAADI. The CDR3 length is 12 residues. CDR3 amino acids: CASTEGTLGYTF. For the CDR3, the DNA is TGCGCCAGCACCGAAGGGACACTTGGCTACACCTTC.

The gene calls are TRBV4-1 and TRBJ2-7, with no clear D. Trimming removed 6 bases from V and 7 bases from J, with 7 bases in between. CDR1 MGHRA and CDR2 YSYEKL come from the germline V gene. CDR3 length equals 10 residues. The CDR3 sequence is CASRPQEQYF. CDR3 in DNA: TGCGCCAGCAGACCGCAAGAGCAGTACTTC.

V and J are TRBV12-5 and TRBJ1-4; D not certain. The CDR3 loop spans 16 amino acids. The germline V and J ends were trimmed by 2 bases and 0 bases, with 10 bases remaining between them. Germline CDR1 reads LGHNT; CDR2 reads FRNRAP. This CDR3 reads CASGLTRLTTNEKLFF. The CDR3 DNA is TGTGCTAGTGGTTTGACAAGACTTACAACTAATGAAAAACTGTTTTTT.

V gene TRBV2 combines with J gene TRBJ1-5, with D perhaps TRBD1 (5 bases). Trimming shortened V by 3 bases and J by 6 bases, and 12 bases separated the two germline ends. CDR3 length equals 14 residues. Germline V gene data show CDR1 as SNHLY and CDR2 as FYNNEI. CDR3 coding DNA: TGTGCCAGCAGTGAGAGGGGAAGGGGTCAGCCCCAGCATTTT. Translation: CASSERGRGQPQHF.

The chain joins TRBV12-5 to TRBJ1-5; 7 bases are shared with TRBD1. The germline V gene has CDR1 LGHNT and CDR2 FRNRAP. CDR3 length equals 16 residues. V gave up 1 base and J gave up 2 bases; unmatched junction bases: 5. CDR3 amino acids: CASGLDRGSGNQPQHF. Here the CDR3 DNA reads TGTGCTAGTGGTTTGGACAGGGGTTCGGGCAATCAGCCCCAGCATTTT.

The rearrangement joins TRBV7-8 to TRBJ2-7; D unclear. Germline values: CDR1 SGHVS, CDR2 FQNEAQ. This CDR3 has 11 residues. V lost 5 bases to trimming and J lost 7 bases, with 9 bases between them. The CDR3: CASSGHSEQYF. The CDR3 region has the DNA TGTGCCAGCAGCGGTCACTCAGAGCAGTACTTC.

The rearrangement links TRBV27 to TRBJ1-5; 9 positions agree with TRBD1. From germline, CDR1 is MNHEY and CDR2 SMNVEV (reference sequence). The ends lost 6 bases at V and 6 bases at J; junction bases unmatched: 6. The CDR3 covers 14 residues. The CDR3 bases are TGTGCCAGCAGCTCGGGACAGGGAAGTCAGCCCCAGCATTTT. As protein: CASSSGQGSQPQHF.

The table lists this clone with a few counts. This chain joins TRBV4-2 and TRBJ1-2; 9 bases line up with TRBD1. This CDR3 has 14 residues. Germline assignment: CDR1 LGHNA and CDR2 YNFKEQ. Losses at the gene ends were 5 bases for V and 6 bases for J; bases not matched to a gene: 7. The CDR3 region is CASSAPGQGHGYTF. The CDR3 DNA sequence: TGTGCCAGCAGCGCGCCGGGACAGGGCCATGGCTACACCTTC.